The 5 T cell receptor beta chains listed next were all sequenced from one sample in a study of T cell responses to AZD1222 COVID-19 vaccine. Profiled with immunoSEQ multiplex PCR; TCRdb holds only in-frame clones, not every one. Of 95,000 to 150,000 clones in the sample, approximately 90% are singletons; the top ten hold more than 2.5%. Sequenced here: peripheral blood, sampled on day 0 of AZD1222 vaccination. Receptors were obtained from an adult in good health.

The chain is built from TRBV7-2 and TRBJ1-4; weak D call: TRBD1 (5 bases). Trimming cost V 4 bases and J 8 bases, with 14 bases left between them. This CDR3 has 14 residues. The V gene's germline CDR1 is SGHTA and CDR2 FQGNSA. CDR3 in amino acids: CASSYSGRAEKLFF. The CDR3 region has the DNA TGTGCCAGCAGCTACTCGGGCAGGGCGGAAAAACTGTTTTTT.

The chain is built from TRBV18 and TRBJ2-5, with 7 nucleotides matching TRBD1. The germline V gene encodes CDR1 KGHSH and CDR2 LQKENI. The CDR3 contains 15 residues. The junction had 2 bases not matched to a gene; V was cut back by 1 base and J by 0 bases. The CDR3 region has the DNA TGTGCCAGCTCACCACGGGGACAGTACCAAGAGACCCAGTACTTC. Its translation is CASSPRGQYQETQYF.

The V gene is TRBV18, the J gene TRBJ1-1, with D perhaps TRBD1 (6 bases). Germline V CDR1 and CDR2: KGHSH, LQKENI. V was cut by 2 bases and J by 1 base, with 14 bases left in between. The CDR3 runs to 16 residues. The CDR3 loop reads CASSPKQGEGNTEAFF. The CDR3 DNA sequence: TGTGCCAGCTCACCAAAACAGGGTGAGGGGAACACTGAAGCTTTCTTT.

The CDR3 coding sequence is TGTGCCAGCCTGACCACACTAGCGGGACGGTCCGGGGAGCTGTTTTTT. The encoded protein is CASLTTLAGRSGELFF. The rearrangement uses TRBV19 and TRBJ2-2, with 10 bases identical to TRBD2. The germline V gene encodes CDR1 LNHDA and CDR2 SQIVND (reference sequence). This CDR3 has 16 residues. The J segment lost 6 bases and the V segment lost 9 bases, leaving 13 bases of the junction unmatched.

This chain uses TRBV4-3 with TRBJ1-6; TRBD1 agrees at 8 bases. V was pared by 2 bases and J by 6 bases, with 3 bases of the junction left unmatched. The CDR3 has 15 residues. Germline CDR1 is LGHNA and CDR2 is YSLEER. CDR3 DNA sequence: TGCGCCAGCAGCCAACCTGGACAGGGTAATTCACCCCTCCACTTT. Translation gives CASSQPGQGNSPLHF.